Sequencing of this T cell receptor beta chain was carried out in a study of blood T cells in healthy people across ages. Study observations and caveats: Diversity was higher, and naive CD4+ cells more numerous, in long-lived donors than in aged donors. Unsorted PBMC material precluded a definitive naive versus antigen-experienced comparison.

A second PCR of 7 to 11 cycles used a sample-barcoded 5' primer and a J-beta primer mix. TCRdb reanalysed the 5' RACE reads using MiXCR and keeps one entry per CDR3 protein. The sample consists of roughly 800,000 distinct CDR3 sequences, roughly 60% of them appearing once. The J segment lost 8 bases and the V segment lost 5 bases, leaving 5 bases of the junction unmatched. This CDR3 is built from 11 residues. Germline V gives CDR1 SQVTM, CDR2 ANQGSEA. Notes on this clonotype: Its cognate antigen is unknown.

The donors, healthy Caucasians from Russia, were aged roughly 6 to 90. This clonotype was sampled from a man aged 30 to 45 in good health. The V and J genes are TRBV29-1 and TRBJ1-2; 7 bases are a match to TRBD1. The specimen sequenced was blood. The CDR3 DNA is TGCAGCGTTCGACAGGGACAAGGCTACACCTTC. This translates into CSVRQGQGYTF.